Listed below are T cell receptor beta chains from one sample, sequenced in a study of cytomegalovirus exposure and HLA in healthy donors. Produced via immunoSEQ multiplex PCR; TCRdb's table is partial and in-frame only. The data show some 250,000 clones, around 86% seen once. Material: PBMCs. The source is a woman aged 25 to 45 in good health and CMV-seropositive. Both conserved end residues are trimmed from each CDR3. Fields, in order: V gene, J gene, CDR3 protein.

>TRBV19|TRBJ1-2
ASINFYGYT
>TRBV28|TRBJ2-7
ASSLTRASGSYEQY
>TRBV5-1|TRBJ1-2
ASSILQGALGGYT
>TRBV11-2|TRBJ1-4
ASSLTGTGGEKLF
>TRBV28|TRBJ1-5
ASSPSHGQDYQPQH
>TRBV7-8|TRBJ2-7
ASSLLEQGYEQY
>TRBV27|TRBJ2-1
ASSPRAPAGYYNEQF
>TRBV7-9|TRBJ1-5
ASSLELGQGSGDQPQH
>TRBV6-5|TRBJ2-7
ASSYWGGTGYEQY
>TRBV7-2|TRBJ2-3
ASSLFGRVSGADTQY
>TRBV5-1|TRBJ2-1
ASSLGPTSGVEQF
>TRBV4-1|TRBJ2-5
ASSQVAGAQETQY
>TRBV27|TRBJ2-2
ASLGGGNTGELF
>TRBV30|TRBJ2-7
AWSNQLIYEQY
>TRBV6-1|TRBJ1-1
ASSELRGNTEAF
>TRBV19|TRBJ2-7
ASRFRASRQGGSYEQY
>TRBV28|TRBJ2-7
ASSPARGFLYEQY
>TRBV18|TRBJ1-1
ASSTTPGQGVNTEAF
>TRBV5-4|TRBJ2-3
ASSVPSRTDTQY
>TRBV4-1|TRBJ2-7
ASSQVGAGYEQY
>TRBV2|TRBJ1-2
AGQDRLYGYT
>TRBV5-6|TRBJ2-4
ASSKLDRLAKNIQY
>TRBV5-6|TRBJ2-2
ASSLDSVAGANTGELF
>TRBV4-2|TRBJ2-3
ASSLLREGTDTQY
>TRBV4-1|TRBJ2-1
ASSQGPGGINNEQF
>TRBV11-3|TRBJ2-1
ASSELRLAGDNEQF
>TRBV11-2|TRBJ2-7
ASSLGSQSYEQY
>TRBV20-1|TRBJ1-2
SASAGYGYT
>TRBV4-1|TRBJ2-5
ASSQDRHRDREQETQY
>TRBV5-4|TRBJ2-5
ASRAGQGGETQY
>TRBV6-1|TRBJ2-7
ASSEGLGPIYEQY